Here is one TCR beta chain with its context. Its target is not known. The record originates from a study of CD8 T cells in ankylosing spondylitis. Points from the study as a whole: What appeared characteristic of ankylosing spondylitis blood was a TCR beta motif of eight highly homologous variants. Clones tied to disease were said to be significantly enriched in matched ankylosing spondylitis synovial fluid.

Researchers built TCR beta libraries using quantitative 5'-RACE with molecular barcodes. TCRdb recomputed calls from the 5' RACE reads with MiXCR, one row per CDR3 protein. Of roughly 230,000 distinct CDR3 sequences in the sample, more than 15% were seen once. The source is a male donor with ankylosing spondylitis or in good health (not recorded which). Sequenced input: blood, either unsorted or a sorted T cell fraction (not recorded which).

This chain's CDR3 is CASSLKTLAGGMEEYF. CDR3 coding DNA: TGTGCCAGCAGCTTAAAAACCCTAGCGGGAGGGATGGAGGAGTACTTC. This chain joins TRBV11-2 and TRBJ2-7; 12 positions match TRBD2. The germline CDR1 and CDR2 sequences are SGHAT and FQNNGV. This CDR3 has 16 residues. V trimming: 2 bases; J trimming: 11 bases; junction bases outside the gene matches: 13.